This TCR beta chain was retrieved from a study of OX40 agonist ivuxolimab in advanced cancers. The wider study: Partial responses were achieved by three patients, one with hepatocellular carcinoma and two with cutaneous melanoma.

Study results and limitations: At 0.1 to 3.0 mg/kg, clonal expansion of CD4+ and CD8+ blood T cells had occurred by week 6. Expanded clones tended on average to be more numerous among CD8+ T cells than CD4+.

As for this clone: Its matching antigen is unknown.

V gave up 4 bases and J gave up 3 bases; unmatched junction bases: 3. Germline V gives CDR1 SGHRS, CDR2 YFSETQ. This CDR3 region has 14 residues. Assay: immunoSEQ multiplex PCR; the TCRdb copy retains only in-frame clones and omits some. Here the sample spans just over 60,000 clones, around 90% being singletons. The input for sequencing was CD4+ or CD8+ T cells sorted from blood, taken in a trial of the OX40 agonist ivuxolimab. The sequence derives from an adult with an advanced solid tumor such as melanoma, head and neck, liver or kidney cancer. The chain couples TRBV5-1 to TRBJ2-5; 10 bases fit TRBD1. The CDR3 here is CASSLGTGEETQYF. DNA of the CDR3: TGCGCCAGCAGCCTTGGGACAGGGGAAGAGACCCAGTACTTC.